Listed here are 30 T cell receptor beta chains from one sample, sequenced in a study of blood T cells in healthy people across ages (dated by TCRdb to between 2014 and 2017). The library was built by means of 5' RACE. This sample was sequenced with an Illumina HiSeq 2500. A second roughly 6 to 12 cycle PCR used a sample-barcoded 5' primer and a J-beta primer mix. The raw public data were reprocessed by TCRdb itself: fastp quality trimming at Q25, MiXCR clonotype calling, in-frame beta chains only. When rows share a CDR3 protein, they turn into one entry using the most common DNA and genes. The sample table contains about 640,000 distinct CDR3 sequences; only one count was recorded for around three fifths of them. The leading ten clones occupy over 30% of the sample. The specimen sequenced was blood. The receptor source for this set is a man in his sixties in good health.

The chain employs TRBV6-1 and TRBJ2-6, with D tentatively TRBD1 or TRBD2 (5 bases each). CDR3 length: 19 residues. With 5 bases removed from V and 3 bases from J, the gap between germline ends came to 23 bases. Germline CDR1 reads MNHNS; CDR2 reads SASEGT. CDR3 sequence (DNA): TGTGCCAGCAGTCAAAACCGGGACCGCCTGTTTTTTGGGGCCAACGTCCTGACTTTC. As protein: CASSQNRDRLFFGANVLTF.

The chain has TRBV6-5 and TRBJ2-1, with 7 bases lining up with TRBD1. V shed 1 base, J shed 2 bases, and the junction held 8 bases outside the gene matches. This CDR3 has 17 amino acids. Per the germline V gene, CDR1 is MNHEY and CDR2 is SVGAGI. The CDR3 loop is CASSYFRQGRTYNEQFF. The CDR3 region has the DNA TGTGCCAGCAGTTACTTCCGACAGGGTAGGACCTACAATGAGCAGTTCTTC.

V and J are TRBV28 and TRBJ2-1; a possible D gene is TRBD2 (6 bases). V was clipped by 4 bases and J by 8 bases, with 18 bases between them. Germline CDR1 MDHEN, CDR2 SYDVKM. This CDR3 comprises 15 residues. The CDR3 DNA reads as TGTGCCAGCAGTTCCCCGGGACTCGGGGCCCATGAGCAGTTCTTC. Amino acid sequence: CASSSPGLGAHEQFF.

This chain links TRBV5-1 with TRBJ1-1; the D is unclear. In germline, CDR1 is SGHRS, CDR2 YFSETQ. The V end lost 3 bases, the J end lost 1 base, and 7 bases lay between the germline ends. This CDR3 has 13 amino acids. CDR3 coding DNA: TGCGCCAGCAGCTGGGAAGGGAACACTGAAGCTTTCTTT. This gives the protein CASSWEGNTEAFF.

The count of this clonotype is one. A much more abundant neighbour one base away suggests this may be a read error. The CDR3 nucleotides read TGTGCCGGCAGCCAAGTGGGGGGGGGCCAGCCCCAGCATTTT. It translates to CAGSQVGGGQPQHF. This chain uses TRBV4-2 with TRBJ1-5; perhaps TRBD1 as D (6 bases). CDR3 length: 14 residues. Germline assignment: CDR1 LGHNA and CDR2 YNFKEQ.

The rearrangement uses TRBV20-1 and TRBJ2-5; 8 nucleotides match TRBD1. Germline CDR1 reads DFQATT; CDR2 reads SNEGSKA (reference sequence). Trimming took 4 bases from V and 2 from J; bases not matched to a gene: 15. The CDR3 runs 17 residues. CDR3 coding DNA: TGCAGTGCTATCTTTGGTCAGGGGGCATGGGGGCAAGAGACCCAGTACTTC. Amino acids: CSAIFGQGAWGQETQYF.

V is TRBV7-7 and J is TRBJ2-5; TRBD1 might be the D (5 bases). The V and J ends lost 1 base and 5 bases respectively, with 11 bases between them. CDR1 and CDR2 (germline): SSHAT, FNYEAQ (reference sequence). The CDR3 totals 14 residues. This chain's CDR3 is CASSLGTGAETQYF. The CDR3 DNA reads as TGTGCCAGCAGCTTAGGAACTGGGGCCGAGACCCAGTACTTC.

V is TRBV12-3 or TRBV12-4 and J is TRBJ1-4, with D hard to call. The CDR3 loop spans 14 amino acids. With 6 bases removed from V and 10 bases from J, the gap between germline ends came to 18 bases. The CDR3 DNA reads TGTGCCAGCAGGCACGAAGAGGGCACGGGAAAACTGTTTTTT. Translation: CASRHEEGTGKLFF.

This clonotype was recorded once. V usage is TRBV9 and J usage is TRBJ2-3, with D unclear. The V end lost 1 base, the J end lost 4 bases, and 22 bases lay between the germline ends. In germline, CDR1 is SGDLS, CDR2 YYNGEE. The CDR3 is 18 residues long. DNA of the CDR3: TGTGCCAGCAGCGTAAGCACGAGAACCCAAGCGCCCCCAGATACGCAGTATTTT. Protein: CASSVSTRTQAPPDTQYF.

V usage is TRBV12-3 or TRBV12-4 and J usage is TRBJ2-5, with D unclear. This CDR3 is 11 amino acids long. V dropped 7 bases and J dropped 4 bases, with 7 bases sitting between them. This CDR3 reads CASNPRETQYF. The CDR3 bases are TGTGCCAGCAACCCTCGAGAGACCCAGTACTTC.

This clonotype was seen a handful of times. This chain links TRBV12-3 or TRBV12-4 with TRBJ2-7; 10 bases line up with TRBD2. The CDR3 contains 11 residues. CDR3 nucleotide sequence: TGTGCTAGCGGGGGGCCGTGGGAGCAGTACTTC. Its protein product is CASGGPWEQYF.

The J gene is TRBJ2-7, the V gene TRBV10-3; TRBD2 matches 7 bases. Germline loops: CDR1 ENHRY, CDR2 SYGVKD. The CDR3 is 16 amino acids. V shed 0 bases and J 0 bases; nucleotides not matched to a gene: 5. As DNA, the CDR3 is TGTGCCATCAGTGAGTCCAGCGGGGCAGTCTCCTACGAGCAGTACTTC. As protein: CAISESSGAVSYEQYF.

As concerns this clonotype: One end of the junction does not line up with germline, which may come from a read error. The DNA of the CDR3 is TGTGTCAGCAAAAGGGGGACGAACACTGAAGCTTTCTTT. It is translated as CVSKRGTNTEAFF. The J gene is TRBJ1-1, the V gene TRBV6-1, with a tentative D call TRBD1 (6 bases). The CDR3 totals 13 residues. CDR1 and CDR2 (germline): MNHNS, SASEGT.

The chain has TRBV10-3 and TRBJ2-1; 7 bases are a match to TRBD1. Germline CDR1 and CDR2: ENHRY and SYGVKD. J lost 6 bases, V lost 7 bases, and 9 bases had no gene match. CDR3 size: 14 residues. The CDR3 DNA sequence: TGTGCCATCACTCCGACAGGGTACCCCAATGAGCAGTTCTTC. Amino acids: CAITPTGYPNEQFF.

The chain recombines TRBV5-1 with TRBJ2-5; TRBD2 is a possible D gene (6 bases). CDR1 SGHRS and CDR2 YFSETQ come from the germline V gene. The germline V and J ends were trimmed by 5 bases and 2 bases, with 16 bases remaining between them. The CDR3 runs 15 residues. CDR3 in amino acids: CASSKQLGLQETQYF. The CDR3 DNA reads TGCGCCAGCAGTAAACAGCTCGGACTACAAGAGACCCAGTACTTC.

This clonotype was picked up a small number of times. Here the CDR3 reads CASSGPSRGDTQYF. The CDR3, as DNA: TGTGCCAGCAGCGGCCCTTCCCGGGGAGATACGCAGTATTTT. J is TRBJ2-3 and V is TRBV6-6; tentative D call: TRBD2 (5 bases). Trimming took off 6 bases at V and 5 bases at J, with 15 bases between the two ends. The CDR3 extends over 14 amino acids. The germline gives CDR1 MNHNY, CDR2 SVGAGI (reference sequence).

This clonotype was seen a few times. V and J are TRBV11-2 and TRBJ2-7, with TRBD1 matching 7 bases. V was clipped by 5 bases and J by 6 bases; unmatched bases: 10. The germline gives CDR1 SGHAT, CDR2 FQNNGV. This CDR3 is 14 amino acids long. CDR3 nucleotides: TGTGCCAGCAGCCAAAGGGACAGAACTACCGAGCAGTACTTC. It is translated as CASSQRDRTTEQYF.

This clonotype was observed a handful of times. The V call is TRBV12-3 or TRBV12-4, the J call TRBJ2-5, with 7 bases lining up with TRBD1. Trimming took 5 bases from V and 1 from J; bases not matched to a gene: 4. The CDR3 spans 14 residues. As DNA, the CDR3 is TGTGCCAGCAGTCCACAGGGGACCCAAGAGACCCAGTACTTC. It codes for CASSPQGTQETQYF.

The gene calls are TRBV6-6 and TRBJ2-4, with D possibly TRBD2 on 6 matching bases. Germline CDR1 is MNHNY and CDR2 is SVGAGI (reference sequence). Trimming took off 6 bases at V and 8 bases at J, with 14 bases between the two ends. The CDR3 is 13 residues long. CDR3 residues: CASRLGGPDIQYF. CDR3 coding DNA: TGTGCCAGCAGGTTAGGAGGGCCGGACATTCAGTACTTC.

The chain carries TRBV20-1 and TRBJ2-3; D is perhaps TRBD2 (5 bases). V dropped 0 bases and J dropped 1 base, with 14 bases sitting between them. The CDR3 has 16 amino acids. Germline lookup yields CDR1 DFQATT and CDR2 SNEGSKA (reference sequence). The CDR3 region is CSARDRRAARTDTQYF. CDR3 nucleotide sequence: TGCAGTGCTAGAGATAGGCGGGCAGCCCGCACAGATACGCAGTATTTT.

CDR3 DNA sequence: TGCGCCAGCAGCCTAGGGACAGGGAGAATCTACGAGCAGTACTTC. It yields the protein CASSLGTGRIYEQYF. The chain combines TRBV4-1 with TRBJ2-7, with 9 bases fitting TRBD1. V trimming: 4 bases; J trimming: 3 bases; junction bases outside the gene matches: 7. The CDR3 is 15 amino acids. Looked up from germline, CDR1 is MGHRA and CDR2 is YSYEKL.

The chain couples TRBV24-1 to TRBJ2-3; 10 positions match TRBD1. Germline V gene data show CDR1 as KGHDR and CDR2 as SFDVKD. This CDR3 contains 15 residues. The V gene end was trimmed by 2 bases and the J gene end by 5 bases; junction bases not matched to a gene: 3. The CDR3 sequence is CATSDSGTGVDTQYF. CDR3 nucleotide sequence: TGTGCCACCAGTGATTCCGGGACAGGGGTAGATACGCAGTATTTT.

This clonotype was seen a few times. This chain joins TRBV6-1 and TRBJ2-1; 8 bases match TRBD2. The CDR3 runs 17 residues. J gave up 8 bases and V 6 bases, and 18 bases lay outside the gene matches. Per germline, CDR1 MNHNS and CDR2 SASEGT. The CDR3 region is CASSRRNGGAGHHEQFF. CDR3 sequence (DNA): TGTGCCAGCAGCAGACGTAACGGGGGGGCCGGTCATCATGAGCAGTTCTTC.

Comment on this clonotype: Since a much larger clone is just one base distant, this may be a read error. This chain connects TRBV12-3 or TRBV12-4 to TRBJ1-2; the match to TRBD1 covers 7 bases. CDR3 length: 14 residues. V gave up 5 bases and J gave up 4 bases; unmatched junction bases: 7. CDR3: CASSLPGTAYGYTF. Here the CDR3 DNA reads TGTGCCAGCAGTCTCCCCGGGACAGCCTATGGCTACACCTTC.

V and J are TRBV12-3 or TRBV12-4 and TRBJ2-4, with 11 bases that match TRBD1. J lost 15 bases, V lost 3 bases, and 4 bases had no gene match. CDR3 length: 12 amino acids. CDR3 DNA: TGTGCCAGCAGTTTGGCGGACAGGGGGCCGTACTTC. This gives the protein CASSLADRGPYF.

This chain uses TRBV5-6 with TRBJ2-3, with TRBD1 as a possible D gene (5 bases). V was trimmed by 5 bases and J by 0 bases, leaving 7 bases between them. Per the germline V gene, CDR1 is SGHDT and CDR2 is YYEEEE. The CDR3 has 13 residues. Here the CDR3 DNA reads TGTGCCAGCAGACAGGAGAGCACAGATACGCAGTATTTT. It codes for CASRQESTDTQYF.

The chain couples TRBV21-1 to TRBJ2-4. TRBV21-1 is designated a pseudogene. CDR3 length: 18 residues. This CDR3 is CASSTLTIYTLAKNIQYF. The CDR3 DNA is TGTGCCAGCAGCACCTTAACAATTTATACATTAGCCAAAAACATTCAGTACTTC.

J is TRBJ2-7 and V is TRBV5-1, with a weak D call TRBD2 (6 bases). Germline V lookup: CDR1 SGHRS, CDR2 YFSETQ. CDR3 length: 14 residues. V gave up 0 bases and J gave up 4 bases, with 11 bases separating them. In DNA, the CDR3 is TGCGCCAGCAGCTTGGAACCGGGGGATTACGAGCAGTACTTC. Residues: CASSLEPGDYEQYF.

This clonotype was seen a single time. The CDR3 reads CASSEALPYEQYF. DNA for the CDR3: TGTGCCAGCAGTGAAGCCCTCCCCTACGAGCAGTACTTC. V and J are TRBV6-1 and TRBJ2-7, with D uncertain. V gave up 0 bases and J gave up 2 bases, with 5 bases separating them. Germline V gene sequence: CDR1 MNHNS, CDR2 SASEGT. This CDR3 spans 13 amino acids.

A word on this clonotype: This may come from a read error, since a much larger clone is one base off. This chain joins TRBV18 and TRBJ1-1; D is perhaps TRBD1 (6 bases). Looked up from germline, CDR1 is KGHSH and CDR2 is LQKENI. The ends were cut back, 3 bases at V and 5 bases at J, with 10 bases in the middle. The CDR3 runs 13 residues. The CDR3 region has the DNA TGTGCCAGCTCACCGGGGACACTAACTGAAGCTTTCTTT. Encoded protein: CASSPGTLTEAFF.